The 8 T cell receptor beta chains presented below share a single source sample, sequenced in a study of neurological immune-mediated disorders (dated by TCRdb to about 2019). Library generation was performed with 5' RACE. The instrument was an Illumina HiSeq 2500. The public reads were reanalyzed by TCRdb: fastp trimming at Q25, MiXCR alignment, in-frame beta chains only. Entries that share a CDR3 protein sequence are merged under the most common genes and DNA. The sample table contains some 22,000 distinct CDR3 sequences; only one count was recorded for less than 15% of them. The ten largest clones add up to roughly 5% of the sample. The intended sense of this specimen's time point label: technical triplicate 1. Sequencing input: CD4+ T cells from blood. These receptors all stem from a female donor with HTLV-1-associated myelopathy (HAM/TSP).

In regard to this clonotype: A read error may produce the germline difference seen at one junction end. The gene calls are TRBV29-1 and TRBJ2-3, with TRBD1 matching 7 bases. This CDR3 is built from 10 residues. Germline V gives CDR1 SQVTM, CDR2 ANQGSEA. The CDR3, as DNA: TGCAGAGTTGGGACAGATAAGCAGTATTTT. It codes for CRVGTDKQYF.

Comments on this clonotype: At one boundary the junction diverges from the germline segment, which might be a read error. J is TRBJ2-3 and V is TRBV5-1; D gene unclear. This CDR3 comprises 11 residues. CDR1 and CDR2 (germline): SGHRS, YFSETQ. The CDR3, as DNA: TGCGCCAGCAACTTATCAGATAAGCAGTATTTT. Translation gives CASNLSDKQYF. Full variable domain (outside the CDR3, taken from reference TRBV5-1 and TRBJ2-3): KAGVTQTPRYLIKTRGQQVTLSCSPISGHRSVSWYQQTPGQGLQFLFEYFSETQRNKGNFPGRFSGRQFSNSRSEMNVSTLELGDSALYLCASNLSDKQYFGPGTRLTVL.

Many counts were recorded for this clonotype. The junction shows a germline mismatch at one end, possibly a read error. In nucleotides, the CDR3 is TGTGCTAGCAGCTTAGGACAGGGTACTTATGAGCAGTTCTTC. It codes for CASSLGQGTYEQFF. This chain joins TRBV7-7 and TRBJ2-1, with 8 nucleotides matching TRBD1. The germline CDR1 and CDR2 sequences are SSHAT and FNYEAQ (reference sequence). This CDR3 region has 14 residues. Looking up the rest from reference TRBV7-7 and TRBJ2-1 gives the full variable domain: GAGVSQSPRYKVTKRGQDVTLRCDPISSHATLYWYQQALGQGPEFLTYFNYEAQPDKSGLPSDRFSAERPEGSISTLTIQRTEQRDSAMYRCASSLGQGTYEQFFGPGTRLTVL.

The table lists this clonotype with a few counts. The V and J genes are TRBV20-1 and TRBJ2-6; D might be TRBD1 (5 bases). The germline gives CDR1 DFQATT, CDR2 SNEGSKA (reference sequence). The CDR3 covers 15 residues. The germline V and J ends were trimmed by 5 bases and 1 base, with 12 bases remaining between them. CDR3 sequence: CSAYGKGSGANVLTF. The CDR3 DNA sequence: TGCAGTGCTTACGGAAAGGGGTCTGGGGCCAACGTCCTGACTTTC.

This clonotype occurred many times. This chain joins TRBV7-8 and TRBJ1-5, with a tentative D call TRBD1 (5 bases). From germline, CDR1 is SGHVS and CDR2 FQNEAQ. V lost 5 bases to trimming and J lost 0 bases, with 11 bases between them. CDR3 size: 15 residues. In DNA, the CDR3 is TGTGCCAGCAGCCCCGAGACAGCTAGCAATCAGCCCCAGCATTTT. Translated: CASSPETASNQPQHF.

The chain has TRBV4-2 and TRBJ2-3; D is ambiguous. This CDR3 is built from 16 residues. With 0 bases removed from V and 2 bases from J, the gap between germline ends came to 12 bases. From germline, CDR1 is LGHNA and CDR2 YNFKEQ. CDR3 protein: CASSQEASLYTDTQYF. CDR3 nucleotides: TGTGCCAGCAGCCAAGAAGCCAGTCTCTACACAGATACGCAGTATTTT.

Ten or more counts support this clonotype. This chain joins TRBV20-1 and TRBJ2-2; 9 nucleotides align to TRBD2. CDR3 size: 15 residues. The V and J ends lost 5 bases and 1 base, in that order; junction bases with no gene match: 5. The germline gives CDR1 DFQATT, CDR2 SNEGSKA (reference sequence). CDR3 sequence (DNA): TGCAGTGCTCGGCTAGCGGGGATGAACACCGGGGAGCTGTTTTTT. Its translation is CSARLAGMNTGELFF.

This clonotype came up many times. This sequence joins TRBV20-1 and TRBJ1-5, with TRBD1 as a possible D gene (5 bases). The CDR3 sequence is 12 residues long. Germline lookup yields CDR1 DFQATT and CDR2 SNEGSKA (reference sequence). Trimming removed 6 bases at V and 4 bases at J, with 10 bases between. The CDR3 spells CSASRGNQPQHF. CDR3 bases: TGCAGTGCGTCTCGGGGGAATCAGCCCCAGCATTTT.